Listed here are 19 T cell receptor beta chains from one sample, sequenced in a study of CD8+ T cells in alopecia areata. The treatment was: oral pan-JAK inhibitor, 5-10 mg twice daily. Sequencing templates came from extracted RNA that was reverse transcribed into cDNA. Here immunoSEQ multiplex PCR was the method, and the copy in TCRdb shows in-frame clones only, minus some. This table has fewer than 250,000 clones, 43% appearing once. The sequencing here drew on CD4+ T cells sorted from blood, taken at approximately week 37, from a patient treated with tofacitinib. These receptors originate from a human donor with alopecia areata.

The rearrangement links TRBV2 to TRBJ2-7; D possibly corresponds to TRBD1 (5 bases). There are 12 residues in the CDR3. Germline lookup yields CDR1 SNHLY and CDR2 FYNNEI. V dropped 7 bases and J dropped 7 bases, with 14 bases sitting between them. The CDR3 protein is CASMVTVEEQYF. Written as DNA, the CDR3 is TGTGCCAGCATGGTGACAGTGGAAGAGCAGTACTTC.

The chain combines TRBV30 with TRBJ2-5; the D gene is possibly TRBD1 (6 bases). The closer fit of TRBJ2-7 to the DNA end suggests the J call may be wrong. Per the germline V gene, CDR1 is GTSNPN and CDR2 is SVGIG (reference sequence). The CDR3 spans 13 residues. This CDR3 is CAWSQGGGYEQYF. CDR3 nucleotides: TGTGCCTGGAGTCAAGGGGGTGGCTACGAGCAGTACTTC.

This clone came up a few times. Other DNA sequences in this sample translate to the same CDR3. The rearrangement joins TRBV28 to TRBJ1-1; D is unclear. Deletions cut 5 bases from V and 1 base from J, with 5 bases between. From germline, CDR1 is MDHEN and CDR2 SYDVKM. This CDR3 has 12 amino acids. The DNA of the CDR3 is TGTGCCAGCAGTCTACCGAACACTGAAGCTTTCTTT. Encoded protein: CASSLPNTEAFF.

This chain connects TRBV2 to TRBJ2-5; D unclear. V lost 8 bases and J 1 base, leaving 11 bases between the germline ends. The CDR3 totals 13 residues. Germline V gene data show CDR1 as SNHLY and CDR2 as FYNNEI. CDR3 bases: TGTGCCAGCGCCGCGGAGCGCCAAGAGACCCAGTACTTC. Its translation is CASAAERQETQYF. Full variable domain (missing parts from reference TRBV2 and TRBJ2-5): EPEVTQTPSHQVTQMGQEVILRCVPISNHLYFYWYRQILGQKVEFLVSFYNNEISEKSEIFDDQFSVERPDGSNFTLKIRSTKLEDSAMYFCASAAERQETQYFGPGTRLLVL.

The CDR3 loop is CASSPGPSTAIQYF. Written as DNA, the CDR3 is TGTGCCAGCAGCCCAGGACCGAGTACGGCCATTCAGTACTTC. The chain is built from TRBV11-3 and TRBJ2-4, with no clear D. The CDR3 runs 14 residues. The V gene lost 5 bases and the J gene lost 9 bases, with 17 bases spanning the gap. Germline CDR1 and CDR2: SGHNT and YENEEA.

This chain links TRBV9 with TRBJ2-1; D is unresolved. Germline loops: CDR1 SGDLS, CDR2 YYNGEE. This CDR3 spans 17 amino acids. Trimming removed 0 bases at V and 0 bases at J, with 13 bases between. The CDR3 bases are TGTGCCAGCAGCGTAGGTCGCGTCGGTAGCTCCTACAATGAGCAGTTCTTC. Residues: CASSVGRVGSSYNEQFF.

The DNA of the CDR3 is TGTGCCAGCAGTGTGGTTTGGCGGGCCACTTACAATGAGCAGTTCTTC. Residues: CASSVVWRATYNEQFF. V gene TRBV25-1 combines with J gene TRBJ2-1, with a tentative D call TRBD2 (5 bases). Trimming pared 4 bases from V and 4 bases from J, leaving 17 bases between. The germline V gene has CDR1 MGHDK and CDR2 SYGVNS. This CDR3 is 16 amino acids long. The whole variable domain, filled in from reference TRBV25-1 and TRBJ2-1, reads EADIYQTPRYLVIGTGKKITLECSQTMGHDKMYWYQQDPGMELHLIHYSYGVNSTEKGDLSSESTVSRIRTEHFPLTLESARPSHTSQYLCASSVVWRATYNEQFFGPGTRLTVL.

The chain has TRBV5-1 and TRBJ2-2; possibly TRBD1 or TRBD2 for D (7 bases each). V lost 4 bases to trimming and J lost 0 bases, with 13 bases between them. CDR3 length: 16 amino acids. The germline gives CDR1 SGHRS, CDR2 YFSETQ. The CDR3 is CASSPRGGANTGELFF. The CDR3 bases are TGCGCCAGCAGCCCCAGGGGGGGCGCGAACACCGGGGAGCTGTTTTTT.

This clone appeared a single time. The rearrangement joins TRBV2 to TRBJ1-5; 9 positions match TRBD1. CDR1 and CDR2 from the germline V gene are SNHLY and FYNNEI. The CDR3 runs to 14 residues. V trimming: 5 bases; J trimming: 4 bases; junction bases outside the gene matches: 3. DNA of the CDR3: TGTGCCAGCAGTCTGGACAGGGGAAATCAGCCCCAGCATTTT. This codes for CASSLDRGNQPQHF.

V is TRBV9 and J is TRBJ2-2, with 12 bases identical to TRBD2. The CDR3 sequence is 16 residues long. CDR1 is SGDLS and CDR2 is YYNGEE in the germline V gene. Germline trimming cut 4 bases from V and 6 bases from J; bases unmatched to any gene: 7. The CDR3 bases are TGTGCCAGCAGCATAAGGACTAGCGGGATCTCCGGGGAGCTGTTTTTT. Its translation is CASSIRTSGISGELFF.

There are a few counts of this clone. The CDR3 DNA reads as TGTGCCAGTAGAACGACGCAGGGGGCAGGGACTGAAGCTTTCTTT. Protein product: CASRTTQGAGTEAFF. The rearrangement joins TRBV19 to TRBJ1-1; 8 bases match TRBD1. V was clipped by 6 bases and J by 5 bases; unmatched bases: 11. Per germline, CDR1 LNHDA and CDR2 SQIVND (reference sequence). The CDR3 loop spans 15 amino acids.

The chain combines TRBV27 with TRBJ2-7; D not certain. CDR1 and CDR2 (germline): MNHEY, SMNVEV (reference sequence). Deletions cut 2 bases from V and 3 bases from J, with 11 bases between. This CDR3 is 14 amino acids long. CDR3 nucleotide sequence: TGTGCCAGCAGTTTAGTTGCCGGAATCTACGAGCAGTACTTC. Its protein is CASSLVAGIYEQYF.

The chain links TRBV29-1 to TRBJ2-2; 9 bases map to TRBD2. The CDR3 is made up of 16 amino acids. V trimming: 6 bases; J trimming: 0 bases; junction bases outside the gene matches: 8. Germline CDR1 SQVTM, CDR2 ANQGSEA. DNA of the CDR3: TGCAGCGTGGGGGTACTAGCGGGCACGAACACCGGGGAGCTGTTTTTT. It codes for CSVGVLAGTNTGELFF.

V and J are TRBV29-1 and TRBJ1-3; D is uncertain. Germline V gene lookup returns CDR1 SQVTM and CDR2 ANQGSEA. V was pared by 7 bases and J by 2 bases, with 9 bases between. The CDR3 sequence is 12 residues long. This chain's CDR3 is CSARTAGNTIYF. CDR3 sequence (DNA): TGCAGCGCCCGGACTGCTGGAAACACCATATATTTT.

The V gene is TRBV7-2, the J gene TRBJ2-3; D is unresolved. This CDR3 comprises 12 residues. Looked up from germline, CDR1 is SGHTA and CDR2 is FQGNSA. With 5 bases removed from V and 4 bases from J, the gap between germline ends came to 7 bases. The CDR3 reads CASSAAADTQYF. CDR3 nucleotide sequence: TGTGCCAGCAGCGCAGCCGCAGATACGCAGTATTTT.

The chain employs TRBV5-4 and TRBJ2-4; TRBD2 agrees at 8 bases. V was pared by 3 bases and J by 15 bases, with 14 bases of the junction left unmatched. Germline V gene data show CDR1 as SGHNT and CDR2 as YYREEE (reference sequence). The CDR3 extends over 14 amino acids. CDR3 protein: CASSSGGGRPSRYF. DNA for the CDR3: TGTGCCAGCAGCTCCGGGGGGGGGCGCCCATCGAGGTACTTC.

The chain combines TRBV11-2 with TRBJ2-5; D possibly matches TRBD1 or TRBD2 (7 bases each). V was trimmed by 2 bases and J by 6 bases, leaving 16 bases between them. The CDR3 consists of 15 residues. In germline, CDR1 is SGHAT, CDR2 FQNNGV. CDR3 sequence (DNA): TGTGCCAGCAGCTTAACCCCAGGGGGGGGAAAGACCCAGTACTTC. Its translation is CASSLTPGGGKTQYF.

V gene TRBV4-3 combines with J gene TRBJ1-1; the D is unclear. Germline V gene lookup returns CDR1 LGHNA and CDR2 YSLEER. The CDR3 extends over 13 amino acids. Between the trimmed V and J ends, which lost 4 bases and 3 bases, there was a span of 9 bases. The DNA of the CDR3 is TGCGCCAGCAGCCTTCAGATGGACACTGAAGCTTTCTTT. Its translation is CASSLQMDTEAFF.

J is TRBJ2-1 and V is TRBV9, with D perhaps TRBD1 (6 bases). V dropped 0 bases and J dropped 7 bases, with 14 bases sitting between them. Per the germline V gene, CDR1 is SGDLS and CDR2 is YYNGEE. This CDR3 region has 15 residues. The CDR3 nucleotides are TGTGCCAGCAGCGTAGAGGTGACAGGAAGGAATGAGCAGTTCTTC. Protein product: CASSVEVTGRNEQFF.